This T cell receptor beta chain is from a study of Graves' ophthalmopathy and Graves' hyperthyroidism. Study overall: Being free of ophthalmopathy for 18 months of follow-up defined stable hyperthyroidism.

Regarding the study as a whole: At around 65% sensitivity and 72.22% specificity, the model predicted progression of the ophthalmopathy.

Amplification of TCR beta CDR3 regions used RNA transcripts. RT-PCR in the first round used HTBI primers; a second-round multiplex PCR followed. From the multiplex PCR reads, TCRdb called clonotypes with MiXCR, one entry per CDR3 protein. The sample yields 1 million to 1.3 million distinct CDR3 sequences, roughly two fifths seen once. Newly diagnosed, the hyperthyroidism patients had under 2 months' duration and were aged 18 to 65. This clonotype was seen many times. Its antigen is as yet unknown. Between the trimmed V and J ends, which lost 0 bases and 6 bases, there was a span of 11 bases. Per germline, CDR1 LNHNV and CDR2 YYDKDF (reference sequence). The CDR3 has 14 residues.

The sequence was collected from an adult man with Graves' hyperthyroidism. The V call is TRBV15, the J call TRBJ1-2; no clear D. Source material: peripheral blood or thyroid tissue (not recorded which). In DNA form, the CDR3 reads TGTGCCACCAGCAGAGAGGCCCGGGGAGATGGCTACACCTTC. Amino acid sequence: CATSREARGDGYTF.